This TCR beta chain was documented in a study of graft-versus-host responses after intestinal transplantation. Study-level background: Multivisceral, liver-intestinal, or isolated intestinal transplants were performed in recipients. Study results and limitations: Peak GvH clone levels in circulation were associated with early post-transplant HvG declines. GvH clones turned up in recipient marrow; some had shown up first in ileum or blood.

In its sample, this clone was seen a few times. Repertoires were generated with immunoSEQ multiplex PCR, while TCRdb's copy carries only in-frame clones and drops some. The sample has about 11,000 clones; roughly 30% are singletons. Losses at the gene ends were 3 bases for V and 1 base for J; bases not matched to a gene: 2. CDR1 is LNHDA, CDR2 SQIVND, per germline (reference sequence). The CDR3 has 14 residues. CFSE-labeled responder cells (about 200,000) were plated with about 200,000 irradiated, violet-dye-labeled stimulator cells. The sample consisted of alloreactive CD4+ T cells from a mixed lymphocyte reaction culture, taken before transplantation. Specified subset: CFSE-low proliferating T cells sorted from roughly 6-day pre-transplant mixed lymphocyte reaction (GvH or HvG direction). The TCR comes from a human patient who was an organ donor for intestinal transplantation. The chain has TRBV19 and TRBJ2-7; 8 positions match TRBD1. CDR3 coding DNA: TGTGCCAGTAGTATCAGGGGGCCATCCTACGAGCAGTACTTC. Its protein is CASSIRGPSYEQYF. The full variable domain, rest sourced from reference TRBV19 and TRBJ2-7, is DGGITQSPKYLFRKEGQNVTLSCEQNLNHDAMYWYRQDPGQGLRLIYYSQIVNDFQKGDIAEGYSVSREKKESFPLTVTSAQKNPTAFYLCASSIRGPSYEQYFGPGTRLTVT.